This T cell receptor (beta chain) stems from a study of beta chain features in type 1 diabetes. Study at large: Researchers looked at 95 million to 140 million sorted cells across all samples.

This clone was seen a handful of times. The antigen remains unidentified. This specimen includes other DNA sequences encoding the same CDR3. Expressed TCRB transcripts were sequenced because the entire RNA isolate underwent reverse transcription. Profiling relied on immunoSEQ multiplex PCR, and the TCRdb table lists in-frame clones only, not all of them. This sample has 300,000 to 350,000 clones, with approximately 8% found just once. Study observations and caveats: In every one of the four CD4+ subsets, TCRB CDR3s were moderately but significantly shorter in Type 1 diabetes patients. VDJ junctions sequenced from type 1 diabetes patients showed fewer insertions and more deletions. Among patients, naive, central memory and Treg TCRB repertoires appeared more similar than among healthy donors.

The clonotype originates from a woman younger than 30 in good health. The sequencing input was central memory CD4+ T cells from blood.

CDR3: CSARKETQYF. CDR3 nucleotides: TGCAGTGCTAGAAAAGAGACCCAGTACTTC. The chain carries TRBV20-1 and TRBJ2-5; D not resolved. Germline assignment: CDR1 DFQATT and CDR2 SNEGSKA (reference sequence). V lost 2 bases to trimming and J lost 3 bases, with 1 base between them. The CDR3 has 10 residues.